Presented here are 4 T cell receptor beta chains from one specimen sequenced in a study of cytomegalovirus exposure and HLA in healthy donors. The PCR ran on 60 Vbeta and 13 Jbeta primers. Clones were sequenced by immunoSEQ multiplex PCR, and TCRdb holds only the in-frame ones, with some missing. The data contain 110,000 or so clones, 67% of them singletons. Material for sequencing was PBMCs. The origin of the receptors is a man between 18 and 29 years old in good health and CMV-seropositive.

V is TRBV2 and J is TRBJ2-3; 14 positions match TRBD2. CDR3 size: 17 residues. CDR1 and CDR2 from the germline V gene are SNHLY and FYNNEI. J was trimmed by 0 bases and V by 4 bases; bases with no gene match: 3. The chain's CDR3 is CASSGLAGGISTDTQYF. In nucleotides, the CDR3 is TGTGCCAGCAGTGGACTAGCGGGGGGGATTAGCACAGATACGCAGTATTTT.

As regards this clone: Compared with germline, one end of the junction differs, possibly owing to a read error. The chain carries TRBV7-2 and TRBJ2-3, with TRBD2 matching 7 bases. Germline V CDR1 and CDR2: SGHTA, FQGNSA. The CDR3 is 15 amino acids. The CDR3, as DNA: TGTGCCAGCAGCTTAGTAGCGACTAGCACAGGTACGCAGTATTTT. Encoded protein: CASSLVATSTGTQYF.

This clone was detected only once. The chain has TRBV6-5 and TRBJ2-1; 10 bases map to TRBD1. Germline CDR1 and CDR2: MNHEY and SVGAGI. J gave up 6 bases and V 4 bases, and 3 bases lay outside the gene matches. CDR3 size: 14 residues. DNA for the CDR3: TGTGCCAGCAGTTCGGACAGGGGGATCAATGAGCAGTTCTTC. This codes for CASSSDRGINEQFF.

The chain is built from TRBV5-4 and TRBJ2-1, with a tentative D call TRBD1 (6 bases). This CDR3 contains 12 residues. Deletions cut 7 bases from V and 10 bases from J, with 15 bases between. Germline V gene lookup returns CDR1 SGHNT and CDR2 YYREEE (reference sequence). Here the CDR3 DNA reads TGTGCCAGCCGAAAGGGGACAAGAGAGCAGTTCTTC. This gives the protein CASRKGTREQFF.